What follows are 14 T cell receptor beta chains derived from one specimen sequenced in a study of vaccination and CD4 T cells after COVID-19 (dated by TCRdb to the early 2020s). Antigens of these TCRs are unknown. What the treatment or condition label conveys for this sample: approximately 11-day PBMC culture with coronavirus spike peptide pools or control peptides (ViraFEST assay). CD4+ T cells from unexposed donors were collected before the COVID-19 pandemic (2011-2018). Library preparation was by PCR. The listed sequencing device is Illumina iSeq 100. DNA from cultured CD4+ T cells underwent TCR sequencing with the Oncomine TCR Beta short-read assay at the Johns Hopkins FTIC core. The QIAamp micro DNA kit was used to extract genomic DNA from the cultured CD4+ T cells. The raw public data were reprocessed by TCRdb itself: fastp quality trimming at Q25, MiXCR clonotype calling, in-frame beta chains only. For every CDR3 protein sequence, its rows merge into one entry that carries the most common genes and DNA. This sample is represented by roughly 8,300 distinct CDR3 sequences; around 35% of them were singletons. The ten largest clonotypes hold 20% to 25% of the sample.

Sequenced material: CD4+ T cells from blood, cultured in vitro. The source of these receptors is a human donor in good health.

The chain uses TRBV12-3 or TRBV12-4 and TRBJ2-7, with 9 bases fitting TRBD1. The V segment lost 5 bases and the J segment 6 bases; nucleotides outside the gene matches: 8. The CDR3 spans 14 residues. Here the CDR3 reads CASSPQGQGAEQYF. CDR3 coding DNA: TGTGCCAGCAGTCCGCAGGGACAGGGTGCCGAGCAGTACTTC.

This clonotype has only a few counts. The rearrangement uses TRBV7-9 and TRBJ1-1; D gene uncertain. CDR1 and CDR2 from the germline V gene are SEHNR and FQNEAQ (reference sequence). V was cut by 1 base and J by 7 bases, with 7 bases left in between. The CDR3 has 12 amino acids. The CDR3: CASSLVSVEAFF. CDR3 coding DNA: TGTGCCAGCAGCTTAGTATCCGTTGAAGCTTTCTTT.

The chain couples TRBV12-3 or TRBV12-4 to TRBJ2-5; weak D call: TRBD1 (6 bases). Trimming stripped 3 bases from V and 5 bases from J, with 10 bases between. CDR3 length: 13 amino acids. In nucleotides, the CDR3 is TGTGCCAGCAGTTTGAGTAGGGGGGAGACCCAGTACTTC. Translating it yields CASSLSRGETQYF.

This clonotype was detected a few times. The chain has TRBV6-2 or TRBV6-3 and TRBJ1-2, with D possibly matching TRBD1 (5 bases). CDR3 size: 15 residues. CDR1 and CDR2 from the germline V gene are MNHEY and SVGEGT. The ends were cut back, 6 bases at V and 4 bases at J, with 18 bases in the middle. CDR3 in amino acids: CASSLRRGGGYGYTF. The CDR3 nucleotides read TGTGCCAGCAGCCTGAGGAGGGGCGGAGGCTATGGCTACACCTTC.

By sample share, this clonotype is medium-sized. The rearrangement uses TRBV24-1 and TRBJ1-5; D call uncertain. V was shortened by 4 bases and J by 2 bases, with 5 bases between the two germline ends. Germline-derived CDR1 and CDR2 are KGHDR and SFDVKD. The CDR3 runs to 13 residues. CDR3 protein: CATSEPGNQPQHF. DNA of the CDR3: TGTGCCACCAGTGAGCCGGGCAATCAGCCCCAGCATTTT.

This clonotype was seen more than once but under ten times. V gene TRBV27 combines with J gene TRBJ1-1; 8 nucleotides agree with TRBD1. Losses at the gene ends were 6 bases for V and 5 bases for J; bases not matched to a gene: 8. The CDR3 runs to 14 residues. The germline V gene has CDR1 MNHEY and CDR2 SMNVEV (reference sequence). CDR3 nucleotides: TGTGCCAGCAGAGCGGAGACAGGGGAGACTGAAGCTTTCTTT. This sequence encodes CASRAETGETEAFF.

V is TRBV11-2 and J is TRBJ1-1; the D is unclear. This CDR3 region has 14 residues. Per germline, CDR1 SGHAT and CDR2 FQNNGV. Trimming stripped 5 bases from V and 6 bases from J, with 16 bases between. The CDR3 reads CASSTLLRRAEAFF. DNA for the CDR3: TGTGCCAGCAGCACCCTACTTAGGCGGGCTGAAGCTTTCTTT. Variable domain in full (rest from reference TRBV11-2 and TRBJ1-1): EAGVAQSPRYKIIEKRQSVAFWCNPISGHATLYWYQQILGQGPKLLIQFQNNGVVDDSQLPKDRFSAERLKGVDSTLKIQPAKLEDSAVYLCASSTLLRRAEAFFGQGTRLTVV.

This clonotype was detected a few times. This sequence joins TRBV11-1 and TRBJ1-1; 8 bases line up with TRBD1. Germline V gene sequence: CDR1 SGHAT, CDR2 FQDESV (reference sequence). V lost 3 bases, J lost 3 bases, and 3 bases stayed unmatched. The CDR3 totals 14 residues. This CDR3 reads CASSFGQGHTEAFF. As DNA, the CDR3 is TGTGCCAGCAGCTTCGGACAGGGTCACACTGAAGCTTTCTTT. Complete variable domain (other parts from reference TRBV11-1 and TRBJ1-1): EAEVAQSPRYKITEKSQAVAFWCDPISGHATLYWYRQILGQGPELLVQFQDESVVDDSQLPKDRFSAERLKGVDSTLKIQPAELGDSAMYLCASSFGQGHTEAFFGQGTRLTVV.

In this sample, this clonotype turned up a few times. The chain links TRBV7-2 to TRBJ2-1, with D possibly being TRBD1 (6 bases). Trimming removed 2 bases from V and 10 bases from J, with 12 bases in between. In germline, CDR1 is SGHTA, CDR2 FQGNSA. This CDR3 is 13 amino acids long. The CDR3 region is CASSLTGNGEQFF. The CDR3 bases are TGTGCCAGCAGCTTAACAGGGAATGGGGAGCAGTTCTTC. The full variable domain, completed using reference TRBV7-2 and TRBJ2-1, is GAGVSQSPSNKVTEKGKDVELRCDPISGHTALYWYRQSLGQGLEFLIYFQGNSAPDKSGLPSDRFSAERTGGSVSTLTIQRTQQEDSAVYLCASSLTGNGEQFFGPGTRLTVL.

This clonotype was seen only a few times. The chain combines TRBV19 with TRBJ2-5; 11 nucleotides align to TRBD1. Looked up from germline, CDR1 is LNHDA and CDR2 is SQIVND (reference sequence). The CDR3 runs to 14 residues. V dropped 3 bases and J dropped 4; count of bases not matched to a gene: 1. The CDR3 spells CASSMDRGRETQYF. The CDR3 DNA sequence: TGTGCCAGTAGTATGGACAGGGGGCGAGAGACCCAGTACTTC.

The chain is built from TRBV28 and TRBJ2-7; either TRBD1 or TRBD2 may supply D (6 bases each). With 3 bases removed from V and 13 bases from J, the gap between germline ends came to 19 bases. The V gene's germline CDR1 is MDHEN and CDR2 SYDVKM. The CDR3 loop spans 13 amino acids. CDR3 amino acids: CASSFRGAAKVYF. CDR3 nucleotide sequence: TGTGCCAGCAGTTTTAGGGGGGCGGCCAAAGTTTACTTC.

This clonotype was detected a few times. The chain carries TRBV7-9 and TRBJ1-1; D unresolved. The CDR3 spans 12 residues. CDR1 and CDR2 from the germline V gene are SEHNR and FQNEAQ (reference sequence). Trimming removed 5 bases at V and 5 bases at J, with 9 bases between. CDR3 sequence reads: CASSPLSTEAFF. The CDR3, as DNA: TGTGCCAGCAGCCCACTCTCTACTGAAGCTTTCTTT.

By frequency in the sample, this clonotype is medium-sized. DNA of the CDR3: TGTGCCAGCAGTTTCCCCGCCGATAGCGGGACCCCCGAGACCCAGTACTTC. It yields the protein CASSFPADSGTPETQYF. The chain recombines TRBV27 with TRBJ2-5; TRBD2 aligns across 8 bases. Losses at the gene ends were 3 bases for V and 5 bases for J; bases not matched to a gene: 14. The CDR3 has 17 residues. Germline CDR1 and CDR2: MNHEY and SMNVEV (reference sequence).

This chain joins TRBV9 and TRBJ1-6; D unresolved. Germline CDR1 and CDR2: SGDLS and YYNGEE. Trimming left V 0 bases short and J 10 bases short, with 8 bases between. This CDR3 comprises 13 residues. As DNA, the CDR3 is TGTGCCAGCAGCGTAGGCATAGAGTCACCCCTCCACTTT. Translation: CASSVGIESPLHF.